One sample yielded the 17 T cell receptor beta chains listed below, sequenced in a study of blood T cell repertoires in COVID-19. Some clones are missing from TCRdb's copy, which holds only in-frame ones; the method was immunoSEQ multiplex PCR. Of about 83,000 clones listed, roughly 86% are singletons. Sequenced sample: peripheral blood. These receptors all stem from a man at least 80 years old with active or convalescent COVID-19.

CDR3 protein: CASSRTGNQPQHF. The CDR3 bases are TGTGCCAGCAGCCGGACAGGCAATCAGCCCCAGCATTTT. V usage is TRBV12-3 or TRBV12-4 and J usage is TRBJ1-5; TRBD1 might be the D (6 bases). V lost 6 bases and J 2 bases, leaving 8 bases between the germline ends. CDR3 size: 13 residues.

This clone was observed once. The J gene is TRBJ1-3, the V gene TRBV30; D uncertain. The germline gives CDR1 GTSNPN, CDR2 SVGIG (reference sequence). V lost 1 base and J lost 0, with 7 bases in between. This CDR3 is 14 amino acids long. The CDR3 here is CAWSGARSGNTIYF. The CDR3 DNA reads TGTGCCTGGAGTGGGGCCCGCTCTGGAAACACCATATATTTT.

This clone was counted once. This rearrangement joins TRBV6-5 to TRBJ2-3, with 8 bases identical to TRBD2. V dropped 2 bases and J dropped 4; count of bases not matched to a gene: 8. The CDR3 has 16 residues. Germline V gene data show CDR1 as MNHEY and CDR2 as SVGAGI. This CDR3 reads CASSYAGPGGADTQYF. In nucleotides, the CDR3 is TGTGCCAGCAGTTACGCGGGACCGGGAGGGGCAGATACGCAGTATTTT.

J is TRBJ1-6 and V is TRBV5-1, with D hard to call. Germline V gene data show CDR1 as SGHRS and CDR2 as YFSETQ. Trimming took 4 bases from V and 9 from J, leaving 14 bases between them. The CDR3 is 14 amino acids. CDR3 amino acids: CASSPDGGVSPLHF. CDR3 coding DNA: TGCGCCAGCAGCCCGGACGGCGGGGTTTCACCCCTCCACTTT.

This rearrangement joins TRBV11-3 to TRBJ2-1; tentative D call: TRBD2 (7 bases). Germline values: CDR1 SGHNT, CDR2 YENEEA. Deletions cut 1 base from V and 9 bases from J, with 25 bases between. The CDR3 length is 18 residues. The CDR3 here is CASSLVHGPSGEGVEQFF. CDR3 bases: TGTGCCAGCAGCTTAGTCCATGGGCCCAGTGGGGAGGGGGTTGAGCAGTTCTTC. The full variable domain, rest sourced from reference TRBV11-3 and TRBJ2-1, is EAGVVQSPRYKIIEKKQPVAFWCNPISGHNTLYWYLQNLGQGPELLIRYENEEAVDDSQLPKDRFSAERLKGVDSTLKIQPAELGDSAVYLCASSLVHGPSGEGVEQFFGPGTRLTVL.

V usage is TRBV3-1 (or the pseudogene TRBV3-2) and J usage is TRBJ1-2; D is unresolved. Germline V CDR1 and CDR2: LGHDT, YNNKEL (reference sequence). CDR3 size: 12 residues. Trimming stripped 1 base from V and 7 bases from J, with 7 bases between. CDR3 nucleotides: TGTGCCAGCAGCCAAGGACACCGTGGCTACACCTTC. It yields the protein CASSQGHRGYTF.

The rearrangement links TRBV24-1 to TRBJ2-1; the D is unclear. The germline V gene has CDR1 KGHDR and CDR2 SFDVKD. The CDR3 loop spans 12 amino acids. V lost 9 bases and J 6 bases, leaving 11 bases between the germline ends. CDR3 protein: CATSTHVNEQFF. For the CDR3, the DNA is TGTGCCACCTCAACACACGTCAATGAGCAGTTCTTC.

This chain uses TRBV5-4 with TRBJ2-3, with TRBD2 identical over 7 bases. V lost 4 bases and J lost 0; bases outside the gene matches: 5. The germline gives CDR1 SGHNT, CDR2 YYREEE (reference sequence). The CDR3 runs 15 residues. The CDR3 is CASSRGGPSTDTQYF. CDR3 sequence (DNA): TGTGCCAGCAGCCGCGGGGGACCTAGCACAGATACGCAGTATTTT.

The gene calls are TRBV30 and TRBJ2-1; TRBD1 aligns across 8 bases. The CDR3 covers 18 residues. Germline-derived CDR1 and CDR2 are GTSNPN and SVGIG (reference sequence). Germline trimming cut 3 bases from V and 0 bases from J; bases unmatched to any gene: 13. CDR3 sequence: CAWRTYSTGGHSYNEQFF. The CDR3 nucleotides are TGTGCCTGGAGGACCTATTCCACAGGGGGACACTCCTACAATGAGCAGTTCTTC.

This sequence joins TRBV6-5 and TRBJ2-1; 11 bases match TRBD1. CDR1 and CDR2 (germline): MNHEY, SVGAGI. Germline trimming cut 6 bases from V and 6 bases from J; bases unmatched to any gene: 4. The CDR3 consists of 14 residues. The CDR3 bases are TGTGCCAGCAGCTGGACAGGGGGCGTCAATGAGCAGTTCTTC. The encoded protein is CASSWTGGVNEQFF.

The V and J genes are TRBV6-5 and TRBJ1-1; 12 nucleotides align to TRBD1. Germline V gene data show CDR1 as MNHEY and CDR2 as SVGAGI. After removal of 4 bases from V and 5 bases from J, the junction contained 8 bases not matched to a gene. The CDR3 spans 16 residues. The CDR3 coding sequence is TGTGCCAGCAGTTCAAAAGGGGGACAGGGGGCTACTGAAGCTTTCTTT. Encoded protein: CASSSKGGQGATEAFF.

The chain combines TRBV5-1 with TRBJ2-5; D unresolved. Trimming took off 6 bases at V and 4 bases at J, with 13 bases between the two ends. Looked up from germline, CDR1 is SGHRS and CDR2 is YFSETQ. This CDR3 is 13 amino acids long. The CDR3 loop reads CASTIPPGETQYF. The CDR3 DNA sequence: TGCGCCAGCACTATACCCCCGGGAGAGACCCAGTACTTC.

The CDR3 loop reads CASSAPTNTGELFF. The CDR3 DNA is TGTGCCAGCAGCGCGCCTACGAACACCGGGGAGCTGTTTTTT. The genes are TRBV9 and TRBJ2-2; unclear D gene. Germline V gene sequence: CDR1 SGDLS, CDR2 YYNGEE. The V end lost 3 bases, the J end lost 0 bases, and 6 bases lay between the germline ends. This CDR3 has 14 residues.

This clone was found once. The gene calls are TRBV3-1 (or the pseudogene TRBV3-2) and TRBJ1-2; 7 bases are shared with TRBD1. Germline assignment: CDR1 LGHDT and CDR2 YNNKEL (reference sequence). The CDR3 has 13 residues. V dropped 4 bases and J dropped 4; count of bases not matched to a gene: 3. CDR3 in amino acids: CASSPTGLYGYTF. For the CDR3, the DNA is TGTGCCAGCAGCCCGACAGGGCTCTATGGCTACACCTTC.

The rearrangement uses TRBV6-5 and TRBJ2-7, with TRBD1 matching over 8 bases. After removal of 5 bases from V and 1 base from J, the junction contained 7 bases not matched to a gene. Per germline, CDR1 MNHEY and CDR2 SVGAGI. CDR3 length equals 15 residues. The CDR3: CASSRQGLMSYEQYV. The DNA of the CDR3 is TGTGCCAGCAGTAGACAGGGGCTCATGTCCTACGAGCAGTACGTC.

The chain is built from TRBV4-1 and TRBJ2-3; 11 nucleotides agree with TRBD2. Trimming cost V 5 bases and J 5 bases; bases outside gene matches: 6. The germline V gene encodes CDR1 MGHRA and CDR2 YSYEKL. The CDR3 has 15 amino acids. CDR3 amino acids: CASSSLAGGIDTQYF. The CDR3 nucleotides read TGCGCCAGCAGCAGCCTAGCGGGAGGCATAGATACGCAGTATTTT.

This clone was detected only once. The chain has TRBV6-5 and TRBJ2-7, with a possible D match to TRBD1 (6 bases). The CDR3 has 13 amino acids. Germline V gene lookup returns CDR1 MNHEY and CDR2 SVGAGI. Trimming removed 5 bases at V and 12 bases at J, with 20 bases between. CDR3 residues: CASSPTGQISLYV. The CDR3 DNA reads as TGTGCCAGCAGTCCAACAGGACAGATCAGTTTGTACGTC.